This T cell receptor (beta chain) is from a study of Graves' ophthalmopathy and Graves' hyperthyroidism. Study as a whole: Upon initial diagnosis and before any treatment, peripheral blood was collected.

Aged 18 to 65, hyperthyroidism patients had been newly diagnosed, with under 2 months' duration. Fresh peripheral blood (around 10 ml) yielded the PBMCs. Notes on this clonotype: At one end the junction does not follow the germline gene, possibly because of a read error.

Amplified TCR beta CDR3 regions were obtained using RNA transcripts as template. RT-PCR was first run with HTBI primers, then multiplex PCR in a second round. TCRdb reprocessed the multiplex PCR reads via MiXCR and lists one record per CDR3 protein. Of hundreds of thousands of distinct CDR3 sequences in the sample, about a fifth were seen once. Germline lookup yields CDR1 GTSNPN and CDR2 SVGIG (reference sequence). The CDR3 length is 14 residues. The specimen was peripheral blood. The clonotype was recovered from a woman under 30 with stable Graves' hyperthyroidism. Some clones in this sample may be carry-over from other donors' samples. This rearrangement joins TRBV30 to TRBJ1-1, with D unclear. CDR3 region: CAWVLPPANTEASF. The CDR3 DNA is TGTGCCTGGGTTTTGCCGCCTGCGAACACTGAAGCTTCCTTT.